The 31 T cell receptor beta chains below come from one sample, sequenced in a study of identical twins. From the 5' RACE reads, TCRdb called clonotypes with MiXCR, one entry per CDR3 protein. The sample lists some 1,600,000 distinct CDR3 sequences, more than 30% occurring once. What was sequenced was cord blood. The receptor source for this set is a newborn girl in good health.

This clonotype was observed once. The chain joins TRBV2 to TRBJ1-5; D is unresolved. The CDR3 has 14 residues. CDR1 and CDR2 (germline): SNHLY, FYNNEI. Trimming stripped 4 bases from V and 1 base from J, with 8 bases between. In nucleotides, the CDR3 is TGTGCCAGCAGTGCGGCTGAAAGCAATCAGCCCCAGCATTTT. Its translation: CASSAAESNQPQHF.

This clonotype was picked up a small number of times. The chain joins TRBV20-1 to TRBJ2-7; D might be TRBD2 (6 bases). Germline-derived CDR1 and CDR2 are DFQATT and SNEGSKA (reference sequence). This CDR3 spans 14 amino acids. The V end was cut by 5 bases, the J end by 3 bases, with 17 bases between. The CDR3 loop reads CSARLARGYYEQYF. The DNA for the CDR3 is TGCAGTGCTCGGTTAGCGCGGGGTTACTACGAGCAGTACTTC.

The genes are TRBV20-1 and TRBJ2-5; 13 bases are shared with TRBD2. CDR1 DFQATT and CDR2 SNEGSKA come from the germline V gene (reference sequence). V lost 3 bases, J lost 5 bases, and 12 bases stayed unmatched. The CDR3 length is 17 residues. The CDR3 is CSARHTSGGASKETQYF. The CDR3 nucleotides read TGCAGTGCTAGGCATACTAGCGGGGGGGCCTCGAAGGAGACCCAGTACTTC.

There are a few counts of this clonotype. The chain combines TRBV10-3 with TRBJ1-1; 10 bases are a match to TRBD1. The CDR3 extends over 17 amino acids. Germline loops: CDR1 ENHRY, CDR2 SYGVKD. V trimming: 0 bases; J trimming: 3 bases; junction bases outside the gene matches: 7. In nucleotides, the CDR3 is TGTGCCATCAGTGAGTCAGGGACAGGGGTGTGGGACACTGAAGCTTTCTTT. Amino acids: CAISESGTGVWDTEAFF.

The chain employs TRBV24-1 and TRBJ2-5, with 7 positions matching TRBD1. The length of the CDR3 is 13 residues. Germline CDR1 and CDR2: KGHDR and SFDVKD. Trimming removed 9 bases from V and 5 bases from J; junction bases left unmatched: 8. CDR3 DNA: TGTGCCACCGCTACAGGGGCGGCGGAGACCCAGTACTTC. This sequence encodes CATATGAAETQYF.

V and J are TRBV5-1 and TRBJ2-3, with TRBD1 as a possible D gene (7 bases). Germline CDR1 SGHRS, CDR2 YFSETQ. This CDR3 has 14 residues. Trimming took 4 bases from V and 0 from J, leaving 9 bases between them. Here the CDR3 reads CASSAGQSTDTQYF. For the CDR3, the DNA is TGCGCCAGCAGCGCGGGACAGAGCACAGATACGCAGTATTTT.

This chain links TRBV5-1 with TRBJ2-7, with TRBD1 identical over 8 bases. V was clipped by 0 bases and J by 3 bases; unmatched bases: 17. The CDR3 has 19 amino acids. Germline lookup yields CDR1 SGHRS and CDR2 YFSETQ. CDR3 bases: TGCGCCAGCAGCTTGGACGCCAGGGGGCGAATTCTACGGAGCTACGAGCAGTACTTC. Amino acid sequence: CASSLDARGRILRSYEQYF.

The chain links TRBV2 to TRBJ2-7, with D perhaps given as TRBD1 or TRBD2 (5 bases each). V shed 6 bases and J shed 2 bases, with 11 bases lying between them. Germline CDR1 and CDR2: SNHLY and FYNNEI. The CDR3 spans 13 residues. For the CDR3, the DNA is TGTGCCAGCAGGGGGGACGGCACCTACGAGCAGTACTTC. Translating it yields CASRGDGTYEQYF.

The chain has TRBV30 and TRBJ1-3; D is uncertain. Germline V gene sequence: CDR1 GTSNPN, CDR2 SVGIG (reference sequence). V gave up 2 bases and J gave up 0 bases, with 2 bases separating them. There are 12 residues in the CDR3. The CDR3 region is CAWSHSGNTIYF. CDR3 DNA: TGTGCCTGGAGTCACTCTGGAAACACCATATATTTT. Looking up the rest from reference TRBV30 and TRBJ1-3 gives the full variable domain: SQTIHQWPATLVQPVGSPLSLECTVEGTSNPNLYWYRQAAGRGLQLLFYSVGIGQISSEVPQNLSASRPQDRQFILSSKKLLLSDSGFYLCAWSHSGNTIYFGEGSWLTVV.

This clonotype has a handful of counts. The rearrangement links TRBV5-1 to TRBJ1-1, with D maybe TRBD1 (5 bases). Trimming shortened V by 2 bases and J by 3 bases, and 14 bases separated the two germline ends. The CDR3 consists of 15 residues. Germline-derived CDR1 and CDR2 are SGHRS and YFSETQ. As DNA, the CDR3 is TGCGCCAGCAGCTTCGTGACAGTCTCGGACACTGAAGCTTTCTTT. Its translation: CASSFVTVSDTEAFF.

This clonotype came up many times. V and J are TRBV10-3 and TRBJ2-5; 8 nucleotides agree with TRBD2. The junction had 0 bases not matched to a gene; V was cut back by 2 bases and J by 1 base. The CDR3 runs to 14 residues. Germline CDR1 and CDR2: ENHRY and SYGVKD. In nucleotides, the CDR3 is TGTGCCATCAGTGAGACTAGCGGCCAAGAGACCCAGTACTTC. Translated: CAISETSGQETQYF.

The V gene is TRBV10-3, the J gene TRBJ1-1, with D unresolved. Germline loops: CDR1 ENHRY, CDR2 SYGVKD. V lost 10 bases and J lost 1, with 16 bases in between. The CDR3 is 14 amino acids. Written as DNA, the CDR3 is TGTGCCACCACTTCAGGTGGGAGGAACACTGAAGCTTTCTTT. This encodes CATTSGGRNTEAFF.

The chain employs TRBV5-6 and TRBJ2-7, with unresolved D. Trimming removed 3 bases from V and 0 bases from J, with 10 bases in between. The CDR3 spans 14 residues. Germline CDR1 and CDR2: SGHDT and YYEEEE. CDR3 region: CASSSSPGSYEQYF. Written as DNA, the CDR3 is TGTGCCAGCAGCTCCTCCCCAGGCTCCTACGAGCAGTACTTC. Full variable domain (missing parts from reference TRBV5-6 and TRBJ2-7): DAGVTQSPTHLIKTRGQQVTLRCSPKSGHDTVSWYQQALGQGPQFIFQYYEEEERQRGNFPDRFSGHQFPNYSSELNVNALLLGDSALYLCASSSSPGSYEQYFGPGTRLTVT.

CDR3 loop: CASSLALAGASDTQYF. DNA for the CDR3: TGTGCCAGCAGCTTAGCGCTAGCGGGAGCGTCAGATACGCAGTATTTT. The rearrangement uses TRBV7-8 and TRBJ2-3; 10 bases are a match to TRBD2. Germline values: CDR1 SGHVS, CDR2 FQNEAQ. The V segment lost 0 bases and the J segment 4 bases; nucleotides outside the gene matches: 4. The CDR3 is 16 amino acids.

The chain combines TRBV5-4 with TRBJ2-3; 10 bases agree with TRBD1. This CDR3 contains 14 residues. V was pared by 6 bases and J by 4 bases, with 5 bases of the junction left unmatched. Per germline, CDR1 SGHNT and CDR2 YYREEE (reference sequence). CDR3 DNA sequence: TGTGCCAGCACCCCGGGACAGGGGTCAGATACGCAGTATTTT. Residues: CASTPGQGSDTQYF.

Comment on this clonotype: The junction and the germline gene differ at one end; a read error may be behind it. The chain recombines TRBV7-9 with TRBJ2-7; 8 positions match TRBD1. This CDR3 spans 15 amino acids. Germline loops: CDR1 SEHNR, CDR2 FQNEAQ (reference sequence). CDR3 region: CASSLSGTGLYERYF. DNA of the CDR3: TGTGCCAGCAGCTTATCCGGGACAGGACTCTACGAGCGGTACTTC.

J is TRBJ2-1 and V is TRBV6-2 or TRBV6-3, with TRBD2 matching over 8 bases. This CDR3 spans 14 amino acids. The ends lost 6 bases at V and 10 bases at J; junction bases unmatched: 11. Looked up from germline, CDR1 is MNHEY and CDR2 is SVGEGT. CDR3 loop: CASRAAGEISEQFF. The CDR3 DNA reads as TGTGCCAGCAGAGCAGCGGGGGAGATCAGCGAGCAGTTCTTC.

CDR3 sequence (DNA): TGTGCCAGCAGCCGTTCCTGGGCTTTTGCGTTTCACGAGCAGTACTTC. This codes for CASSRSWAFAFHEQYF. This chain uses TRBV7-2 with TRBJ2-7; no firm D call. With 5 bases removed from V and 5 bases from J, the gap between germline ends came to 22 bases. Germline CDR1 reads SGHTA; CDR2 reads FQGNSA. This CDR3 has 16 amino acids.

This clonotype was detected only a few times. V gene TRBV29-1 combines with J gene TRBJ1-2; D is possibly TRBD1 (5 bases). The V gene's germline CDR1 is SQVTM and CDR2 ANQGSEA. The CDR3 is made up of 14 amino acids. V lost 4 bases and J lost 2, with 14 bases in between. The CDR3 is CSVAEPQVNYGYTF. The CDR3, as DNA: TGCAGCGTTGCCGAACCACAGGTCAACTATGGCTACACCTTC.

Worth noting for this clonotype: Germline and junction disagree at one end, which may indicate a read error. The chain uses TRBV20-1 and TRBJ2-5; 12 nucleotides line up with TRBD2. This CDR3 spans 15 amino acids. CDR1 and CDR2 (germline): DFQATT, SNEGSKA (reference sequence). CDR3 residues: CSASTSGGLQESQYF. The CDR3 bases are TGCAGTGCCTCCACTAGCGGGGGGCTACAAGAGTCCCAGTACTTC.

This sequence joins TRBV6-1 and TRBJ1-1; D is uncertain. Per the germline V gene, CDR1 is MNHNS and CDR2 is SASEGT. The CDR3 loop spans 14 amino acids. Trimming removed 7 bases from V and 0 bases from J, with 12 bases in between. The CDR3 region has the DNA TGTGCCAGCACCTGGGGAGCCATGAACACTGAAGCTTTCTTT. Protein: CASTWGAMNTEAFF.

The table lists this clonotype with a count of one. The CDR3, as DNA: TGTGCCAGCAGTTTCAGGCCCCTCCGTACGCAGTATTTT. This translates into CASSFRPLRTQYF. The chain joins TRBV27 to TRBJ2-3; D unclear. Germline CDR1 is MNHEY and CDR2 is SMNVEV (reference sequence). The CDR3 has 13 amino acids. The V end lost 3 bases, the J end lost 8 bases, and 12 bases lay between the germline ends.

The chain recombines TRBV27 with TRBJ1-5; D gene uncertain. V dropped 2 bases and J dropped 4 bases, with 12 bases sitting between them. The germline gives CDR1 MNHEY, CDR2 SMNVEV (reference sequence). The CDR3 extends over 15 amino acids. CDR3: CASSLVGIPNQPQHF. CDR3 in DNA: TGTGCCAGCAGTTTAGTTGGCATACCGAATCAGCCCCAGCATTTT.

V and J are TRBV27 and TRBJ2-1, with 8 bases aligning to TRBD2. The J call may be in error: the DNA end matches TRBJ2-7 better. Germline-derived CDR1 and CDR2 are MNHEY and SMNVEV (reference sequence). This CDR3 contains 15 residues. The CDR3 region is CASNQRGSSYNEQYF. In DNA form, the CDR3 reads TGTGCCAGCAACCAGCGGGGGAGCTCCTACAATGAGCAGTACTTC.

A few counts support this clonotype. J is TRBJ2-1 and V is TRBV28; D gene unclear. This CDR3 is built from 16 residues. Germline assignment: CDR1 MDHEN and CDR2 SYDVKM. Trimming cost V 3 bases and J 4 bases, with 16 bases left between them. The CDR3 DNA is TGTGCCAGCAGTTTCCTTTCAGTGGGGTCTTACAATGAGCAGTTCTTC. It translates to CASSFLSVGSYNEQFF. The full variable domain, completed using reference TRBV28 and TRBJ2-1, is DVKVTQSSRYLVKRTGEKVFLECVQDMDHENMFWYRQDPGLGLRLIYFSYDVKMKEKGDIPEGYSVSREKKERFSLILESASTNQTSMYLCASSFLSVGSYNEQFFGPGTRLTVL.

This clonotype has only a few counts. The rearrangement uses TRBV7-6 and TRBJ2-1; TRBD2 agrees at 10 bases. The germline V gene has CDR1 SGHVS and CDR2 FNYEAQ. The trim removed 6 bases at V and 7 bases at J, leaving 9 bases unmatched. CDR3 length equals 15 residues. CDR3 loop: CASSSLAGAGNEQFF. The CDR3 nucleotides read TGTGCCAGCAGTTCCCTAGCGGGAGCAGGTAATGAGCAGTTCTTC.

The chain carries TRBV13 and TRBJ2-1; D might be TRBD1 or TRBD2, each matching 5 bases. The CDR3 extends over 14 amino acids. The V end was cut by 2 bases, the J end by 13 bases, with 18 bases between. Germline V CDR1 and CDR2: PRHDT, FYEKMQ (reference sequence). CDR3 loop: CASSLFGGRGTQFF. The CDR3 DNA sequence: TGTGCCAGCAGCTTATTTGGGGGACGAGGGACCCAGTTCTTC.

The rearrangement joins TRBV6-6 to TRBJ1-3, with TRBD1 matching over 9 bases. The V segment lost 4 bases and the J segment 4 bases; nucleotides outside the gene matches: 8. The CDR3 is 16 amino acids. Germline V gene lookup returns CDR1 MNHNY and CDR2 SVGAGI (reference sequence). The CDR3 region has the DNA TGTGCCAGCAGTTTCGGACAGGGGCCAACGGGAAACACCATATATTTT. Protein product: CASSFGQGPTGNTIYF.

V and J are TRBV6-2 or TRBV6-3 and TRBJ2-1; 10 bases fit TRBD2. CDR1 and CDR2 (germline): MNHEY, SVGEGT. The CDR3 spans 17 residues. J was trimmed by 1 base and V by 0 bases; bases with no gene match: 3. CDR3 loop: CASSYSKREGSYNEQFF. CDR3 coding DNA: TGTGCCAGCAGTTACTCGAAGCGGGAGGGGTCCTACAATGAGCAGTTCTTC.

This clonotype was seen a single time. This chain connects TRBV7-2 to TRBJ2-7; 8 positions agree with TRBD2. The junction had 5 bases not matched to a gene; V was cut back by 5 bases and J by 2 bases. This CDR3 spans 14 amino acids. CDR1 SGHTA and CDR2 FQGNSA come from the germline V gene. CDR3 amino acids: CASSKRGLAYEQYF. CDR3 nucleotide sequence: TGTGCCAGCAGCAAGCGGGGGCTCGCCTACGAGCAGTACTTC.

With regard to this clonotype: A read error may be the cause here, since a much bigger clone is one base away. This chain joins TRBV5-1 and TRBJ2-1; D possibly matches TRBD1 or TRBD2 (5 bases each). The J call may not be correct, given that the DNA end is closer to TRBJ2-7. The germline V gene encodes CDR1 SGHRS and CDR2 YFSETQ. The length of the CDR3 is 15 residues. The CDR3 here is CASSTGPSSYNEQYF. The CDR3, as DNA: TGCGCCAGCAGCACAGGACCTAGCTCCTACAATGAGCAGTACTTC.